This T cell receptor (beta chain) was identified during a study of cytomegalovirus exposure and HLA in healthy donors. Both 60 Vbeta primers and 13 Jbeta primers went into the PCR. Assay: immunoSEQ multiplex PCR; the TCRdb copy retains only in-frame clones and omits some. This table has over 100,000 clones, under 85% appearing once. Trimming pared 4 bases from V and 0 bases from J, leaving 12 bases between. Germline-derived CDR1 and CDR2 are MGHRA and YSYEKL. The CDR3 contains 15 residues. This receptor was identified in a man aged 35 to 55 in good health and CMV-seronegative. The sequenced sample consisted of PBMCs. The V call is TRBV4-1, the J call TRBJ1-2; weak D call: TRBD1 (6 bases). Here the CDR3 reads CASSLRQGPNYGYTF. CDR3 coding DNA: TGCGCCAGCAGCCTTCGGCAGGGGCCTAACTATGGCTACACCTTC.